The 7 T cell receptor beta chains reported below all come from one sample, sequenced in a study of neurological immune-mediated disorders. TCRdb ran MiXCR on the 5' RACE reads and lists one entry per CDR3 protein. The data show about 66,000 distinct CDR3 sequences, about 4.2% seen once. Input material: PBMCs. The receptors here all came from a man aged 30 to 45 with multiple sclerosis.

As for this clonotype: Possible read error: a much larger clone is one base away. This likely comes from a read error, as the CDR3 has no conserved phenylalanine or tryptophan at its end. CDR3 in amino acids: CASSLTGNYEQYY. The CDR3, as DNA: TGCGCCAGCAGCTTGACAGGGAACTACGAGCAGTACTAC. J is TRBJ2-7 and V is TRBV5-1; weak D call: TRBD1 (6 bases). The CDR3 is 13 residues long. V lost 1 base and J 3 bases, leaving 8 bases between the germline ends. From germline, CDR1 is SGHRS and CDR2 YFSETQ.

In this sample, this clonotype turned up many times. This chain links TRBV7-2 with TRBJ2-7; 9 bases fit TRBD2. The CDR3 totals 15 residues. V lost 3 bases and J lost 4; bases outside the gene matches: 7. Germline V gene sequence: CDR1 SGHTA, CDR2 FQGNSA. CDR3 sequence: CASSFGGGGSYEQYF. CDR3 DNA sequence: TGTGCCAGCAGCTTCGGCGGGGGGGGCTCGTACGAGCAGTACTTC. The full variable domain, in which reference TRBV7-2 and TRBJ2-7 provide the parts outside the CDR3, is GAGVSQSPSNKVTEKGKDVELRCDPISGHTALYWYRQSLGQGLEFLIYFQGNSAPDKSGLPSDRFSAERTGGSVSTLTIQRTQQEDSAVYLCASSFGGGGSYEQYFGPGTRLTVT.

Regarding this clonotype: This clone may be a read error of a much larger clone one base away. In nucleotides, the CDR3 is TGCGCCAGCAGCCAACGGGAAACCACCTACGAGCAGTACTTC. Encoded protein: CASSQRETTYEQYF. The chain recombines TRBV5-1 with TRBJ2-7, with D perhaps matching TRBD2 (5 bases). Trimming took 4 bases from V and 2 from J, leaving 13 bases between them. CDR3 length: 14 residues. Germline CDR1 SGHRS, CDR2 YFSETQ. Full variable domain (remainder filled in from reference TRBV5-1 and TRBJ2-7): KAGVTQTPRYLIKTRGQQVTLSCSPISGHRSVSWYQQTPGQGLQFLFEYFSETQRNKGNFPGRFSGRQFSNSRSEMNVSTLELGDSALYLCASSQRETTYEQYFGPGTRLTVT.

This clonotype was detected many times. The V gene is TRBV12-3 or TRBV12-4, the J gene TRBJ2-1; 12 bases map to TRBD2. After removal of 0 bases from V and 5 bases from J, the junction contained 14 bases not matched to a gene. CDR3 length: 20 amino acids. CDR3 DNA: TGTGCCAGCAGTTTAGCGAGGGGACTAGCGGGCTACCTTCTGGACAATGAGCAGTTCTTC. Translation gives CASSLARGLAGYLLDNEQFF.

The table lists this clonotype with many counts. This chain joins TRBV20-1 and TRBJ2-3, with 8 bases that match TRBD1. CDR3 length: 14 residues. Germline-derived CDR1 and CDR2 are DFQATT and SNEGSKA (reference sequence). V shed 6 bases, J shed 0 bases, and the junction held 5 bases outside the gene matches. This CDR3 is CSAQGQGSTDTQYF. The CDR3 DNA follows: TGCAGTGCCCAAGGACAGGGAAGCACAGATACGCAGTATTTT.

At least ten counts were recorded for this clonotype. This sequence joins TRBV27 and TRBJ2-2, with D maybe TRBD1 (6 bases). CDR3 length: 13 residues. Germline V lookup: CDR1 MNHEY, CDR2 SMNVEV (reference sequence). Trimming stripped 8 bases from V and 4 bases from J, with 11 bases between. As DNA, the CDR3 is TGTGCCAGCCAGCAGGGGAGCACCGGGGAGCTGTTTTTT. Protein sequence: CASQQGSTGELFF.

This clonotype was seen ten or more times. The V gene is TRBV20-1, the J gene TRBJ2-1, with D possibly TRBD2 on 5 matching bases. Trimming left V 5 bases short and J 8 bases short, with 13 bases between. Germline values: CDR1 DFQATT, CDR2 SNEGSKA (reference sequence). The CDR3 sequence is 12 residues long. As DNA, the CDR3 is TGCAGTGCTCCCGGGGATGGGGATGAGCAGTTCTTC. Amino acid sequence: CSAPGDGDEQFF.